This is a list of T cell receptor beta chains from one sample in a study of memory CD4+ T cells and cytomegalovirus serostatus. Assay: immunoSEQ multiplex PCR; the TCRdb copy retains only in-frame clones and omits some. This sample carries tens of thousands of clones, about 80% of them seen once, and the ten largest clones take 1.5% to 2%. Sequenced: memory CD4+ T cells from blood. Receptors originate from an adult in good health and CMV-seronegative. The CDR3 runs from the conserved cysteine through the conserved F or W. A D gene is named only where the DNA matches it firmly. Clone size appears in some rows only: once, few, many, or a class for an expanded clone.

clone size: few
J gene: TRBJ2-5
D gene: -
V gene: TRBV19
CDR3 DNA: TGTGCCAGTAGTCGGACGGACAAGCCGACCCAGTACTTC
CDR3 protein: CASSRTDKPTQYF

clone size: -
J gene: TRBJ1-2
D gene: TRBD1
V gene: TRBV25-1
CDR3 DNA: TGTGCCAGCAGTGTCGGGACAGGCTATGGCTACACCTTC
CDR3 protein: CASSVGTGYGYTF

clone size: once
J gene: TRBJ1-1
D gene: -
V gene: TRBV28
CDR3 DNA: TGTGCCAGCACCCAGGGAAACCGTGAAGCTTTCTTT
CDR3 protein: CASTQGNREAFF

clone size: -
J gene: TRBJ1-2
D gene: TRBD1
V gene: TRBV5-1
CDR3 DNA: TGCGCCAGCAGCTTATCCCCCGGGACAGGGAGCTATGGCTACACCTTC
CDR3 protein: CASSLSPGTGSYGYTF

clone size: few
J gene: TRBJ1-1
D gene: -
V gene: TRBV2
CDR3 DNA: TGTGCCAGCCACGTTTCAGGGAACACTGAAGCTTTCTTT
CDR3 protein: CASHVSGNTEAFF

clone size: -
J gene: TRBJ2-1
D gene: -
V gene: TRBV19
CDR3 DNA: TGTGCCAGTAGGGCTGTTGGAGGGGGCTCCTACAATGAGCAGTTCTTC
CDR3 protein: CASRAVGGGSYNEQFF

clone size: -
J gene: TRBJ1-3
D gene: -
V gene: TRBV18
CDR3 DNA: TGTGCCAGCTCACCAGTCGGACCTGGTTCTGGAAACACCATATATTTT
CDR3 protein: CASSPVGPGSGNTIYF

clone size: -
J gene: TRBJ1-1
D gene: -
V gene: TRBV29-1
CDR3 DNA: TGCAGCGCTGGAGAGATGAACACTGAAGCTTTCTTT
CDR3 protein: CSAGEMNTEAFF

clone size: -
J gene: TRBJ1-2
D gene: -
V gene: TRBV4-1
CDR3 DNA: TGCGCCAGCAGCCAAGAAGTCCAGGGGACTAACTATGGCTACACCTTC
CDR3 protein: CASSQEVQGTNYGYTF

clone size: once
J gene: TRBJ1-5
D gene: TRBD1
V gene: TRBV7-8
CDR3 DNA: TGTGCCAGCAGCCTGAGACAGGGAGCAAGCAATCAGCCCCAGCATTTT
CDR3 protein: CASSLRQGASNQPQHF

clone size: -
J gene: TRBJ1-1
D gene: -
V gene: TRBV15
CDR3 DNA: TGTGCCACCAGCAGACAGAAGAACACTGAAGCTTTCTTT
CDR3 protein: CATSRQKNTEAFF

clone size: once
J gene: TRBJ1-2
D gene: -
V gene: TRBV29-1
CDR3 DNA: TGCAGCGTTGTCATAAACTATGGCTACACCTTC
CDR3 protein: CSVVINYGYTF

clone size: once
J gene: TRBJ1-6
D gene: -
V gene: TRBV30
CDR3 DNA: TGTGCCTGGAGTGTACGACAAATAAATTCACCCCTCCACTTT
CDR3 protein: CAWSVRQINSPLHF

clone size: -
J gene: TRBJ1-5
D gene: -
V gene: TRBV6-1
CDR3 DNA: TGTGCCAGCAGTGAAGCAAGCACGCGAAATCAGCCCCAGCATTTT
CDR3 protein: CASSEASTRNQPQHF

clone size: -
J gene: TRBJ1-2
D gene: -
V gene: TRBV5-1
CDR3 DNA: TGCGCCAGCAGCTCGACCAGCTTGTATGGCTACACCTTC
CDR3 protein: CASSSTSLYGYTF

clone size: -
J gene: TRBJ2-1
D gene: TRBD2
V gene: TRBV11-2
CDR3 DNA: TGTGCCAGCAGTCGGACTAGCGGGGGCTACAATGAGCAGTTCTTC
CDR3 protein: CASSRTSGGYNEQFF